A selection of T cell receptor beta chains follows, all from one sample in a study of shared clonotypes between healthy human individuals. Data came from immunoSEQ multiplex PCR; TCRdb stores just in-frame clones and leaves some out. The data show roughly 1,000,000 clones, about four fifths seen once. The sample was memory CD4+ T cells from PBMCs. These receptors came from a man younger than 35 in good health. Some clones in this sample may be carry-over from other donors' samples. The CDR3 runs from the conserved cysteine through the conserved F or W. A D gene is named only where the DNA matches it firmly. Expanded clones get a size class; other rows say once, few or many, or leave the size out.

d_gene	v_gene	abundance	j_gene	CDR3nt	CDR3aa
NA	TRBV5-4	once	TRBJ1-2	TGTGCCAGCAGCTTGGACAGGCAAGGGAGAGGCTACACCTTC	CASSLDRQGRGYTF
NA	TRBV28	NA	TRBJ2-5	TGTGCCAGCAGTTTTGTAGGGTCAGGGGTGAGGGAGACCCAGTACTTC	CASSFVGSGVRETQYF
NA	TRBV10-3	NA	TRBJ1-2	TGTGCCATCAGTGAGATTAACTATGGCTACACCTTC	CAISEINYGYTF
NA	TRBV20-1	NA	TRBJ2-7	TGCAGTGCTAGAGGGGAGAGCGAGCAGTACTTC	CSARGESEQYF
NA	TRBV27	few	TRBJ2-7	TGTGCCAGCAGTAGGGGGGGCCTAGCGGAAACGGCTGCCTTC	CASSRGGLAETAAF
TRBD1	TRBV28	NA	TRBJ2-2	TGTGCCAGCAGTCCGAGACAGGGTAAAAGAGGGACCGGGGAGCTGTTTTTT	CASSPRQGKRGTGELFF
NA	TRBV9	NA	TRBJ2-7	TGTGCCAGCAGCCCATTGGGATCCTACGAGCAGTACTTC	CASSPLGSYEQYF
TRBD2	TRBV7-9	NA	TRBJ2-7	TGTGCCAGCAGCCCGGGACTAGGGGCCTACGAGCAGTACTTC	CASSPGLGAYEQYF
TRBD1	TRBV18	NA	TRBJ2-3	TGTGCCAGCTCACCCCGGGACAGGGACCAGATGGGTACGCAGTATTTT	CASSPRDRDQMGTQYF
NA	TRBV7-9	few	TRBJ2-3	TGTGCCAGCAGTCCGGTGTGGGCTAGCGCCACAGATACGCAGTATTTT	CASSPVWASATDTQYF
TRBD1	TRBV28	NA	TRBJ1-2	TGTGCCAGCAGACGACAGGGGGACGACTATGGCTACACCTTC	CASRRQGDDYGYTF
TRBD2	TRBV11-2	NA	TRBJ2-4	TGTGCCAGCAGCTCACTAGCGGGGGGGTACCTAGCCAAAAACATTCAGTACTTC	CASSSLAGGYLAKNIQYF
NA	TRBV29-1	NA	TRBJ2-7	TGCAGCGTTGAAGTAGCGGGGAAGGGACAGTACGAGCAGTACTTC	CSVEVAGKGQYEQYF
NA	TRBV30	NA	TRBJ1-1	TGTGCCTGGAGTGTAACGGCGAACACTGAAGCTTTCTTT	CAWSVTANTEAFF
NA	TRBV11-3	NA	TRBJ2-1	TGTGCCAGCAGCATTAACAGTTACTCCTACAATGAGCAGTTCTTC	CASSINSYSYNEQFF
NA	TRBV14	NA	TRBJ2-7	TGTGCCAGCAGCCGGGTCGGGAGCTACGAGCAGTACTTC	CASSRVGSYEQYF
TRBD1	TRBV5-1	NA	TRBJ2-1	TGCGCCAGCAGCTTGGAGGCAGGGGGCGCTTCTGAGCAGTTCTTC	CASSLEAGGASEQFF
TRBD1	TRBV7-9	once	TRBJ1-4	TGTGCCAGCAGCTCGACAGGGGGCTGGGGACGAGAAAAACTGTTTTTT	CASSSTGGWGREKLFF
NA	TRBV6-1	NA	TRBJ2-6	TGTGCCAGTAGGGAGGCGGCTGGGGCCAACGTCCTGACTTTC	CASREAAGANVLTF
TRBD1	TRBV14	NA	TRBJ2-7	TGTGCCAGCAGCCAAGGACAGGGGGCCTACGAGCAGTACTTC	CASSQGQGAYEQYF
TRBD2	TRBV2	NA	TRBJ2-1	TGTGCCAGCACTCCTACCGGGACTAGCGGCCCCTACAATGAGCAGTTCTTC	CASTPTGTSGPYNEQFF
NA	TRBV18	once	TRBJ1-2	TGTGCCAGCTCACTTACCCGGACGGACTATGGCTACACCTTC	CASSLTRTDYGYTF
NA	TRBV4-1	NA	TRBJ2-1	TGCGCCAGCAGCCTCGGGACTCAGGGGGTCAATGAGCAGTTCTTC	CASSLGTQGVNEQFF
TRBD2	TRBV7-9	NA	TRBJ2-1	TGTGCCAGCAGCTCCCGACTAGCGGGAGAATACAATGAGCAGTTCTTC	CASSSRLAGEYNEQFF
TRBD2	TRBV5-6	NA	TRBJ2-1	TGTGCCAGCAGCCGCAGGACTAGCGGGAGGGACAATGAGCAGTTCTTC	CASSRRTSGRDNEQFF
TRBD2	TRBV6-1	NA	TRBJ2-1	TGTGCCAGCAAGGGCGTCACTAGCGGCCACAATGAGCAGTTCTTC	CASKGVTSGHNEQFF
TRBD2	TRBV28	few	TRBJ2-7	TGTGCCAGCAGTTGGCGGGAGACCCGGTACAGCGAGCAGTACTTC	CASSWRETRYSEQYF
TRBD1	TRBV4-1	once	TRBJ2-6	TGCGCCAGCAGCCAAGATAGTTCTTGGACAGGCCTACCTGGGGCCAACGTCCTGACTTTC	CASSQDSSWTGLPGANVLTF
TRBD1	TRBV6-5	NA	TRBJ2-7	TGTGCCAGCAGTTACGGGACAGGGGGCGCCTACGAGCAGTACTTC	CASSYGTGGAYEQYF
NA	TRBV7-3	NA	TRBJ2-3	TGTGCCAGCAGCCCCCTGGCAGATACGCAGTATTTT	CASSPLADTQYF
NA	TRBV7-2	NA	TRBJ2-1	TGTGCCAGCGAATGGAGGGCCGCGTACAATGAGCAGTTCTTC	CASEWRAAYNEQFF
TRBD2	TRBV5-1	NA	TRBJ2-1	TGCGCCAGCAGCGGGGGGACTAGCGGCTACAATGAGCAGTTCTTC	CASSGGTSGYNEQFF
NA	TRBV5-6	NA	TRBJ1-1	TGTGCCAGCACCCTAACCCCCCAGGACACTGAAGCTTTCTTT	CASTLTPQDTEAFF
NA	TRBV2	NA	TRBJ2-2	TGTGCCAGCATGGGGGACCTACGAAGGTGGGAGCTGTTTTTT	CASMGDLRRWELFF
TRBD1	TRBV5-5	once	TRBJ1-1	TGTGCCAGCAGCTTGCGGCAGGGGGCTGAAGCTTTCTTT	CASSLRQGAEAFF
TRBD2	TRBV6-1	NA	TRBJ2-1	TGTGCCAGCAGTGAAGACTCCGGGACTAGTCATGAGCAGTTCTTC	CASSEDSGTSHEQFF
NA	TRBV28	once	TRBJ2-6	TGTGCCAGCAGTTTACGCGGGGCCAACGTCCTGACTTTC	CASSLRGANVLTF
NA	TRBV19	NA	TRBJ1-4	TGTGCCAGTACCGATGACGCAACTAATGAAAACCTGTTTTTT	CASTDDATNENLFF
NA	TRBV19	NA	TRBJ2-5	TGTGCCAGTAGGGGACGGGGCGCAGAGACCCAGTACTTC	CASRGRGAETQYF
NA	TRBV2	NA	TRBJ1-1	TGTGCCAGCAGTGAAGCGCTTCTACCGGTAGCTTTCTTT	CASSEALLPVAFF
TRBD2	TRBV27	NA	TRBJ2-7	TGTGCCAGCAGTTTATCGCGGACTAGTATGGTTTACGAGCAGTACTTC	CASSLSRTSMVYEQYF
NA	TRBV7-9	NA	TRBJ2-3	TGTGCCAGCAGCTTAGGACAGCTCACAGATACGCAGTATTTT	CASSLGQLTDTQYF
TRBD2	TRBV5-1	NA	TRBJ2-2	TGCGCCAGCAGCCCCAGGACTAGCGGGAATCCCGGGGAGCTGTTTTTT	CASSPRTSGNPGELFF
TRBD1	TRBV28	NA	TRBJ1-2	TGTGCCAGCAGGCCAACAGGGGGCGAGGTCTATGGCTACACCTTC	CASRPTGGEVYGYTF